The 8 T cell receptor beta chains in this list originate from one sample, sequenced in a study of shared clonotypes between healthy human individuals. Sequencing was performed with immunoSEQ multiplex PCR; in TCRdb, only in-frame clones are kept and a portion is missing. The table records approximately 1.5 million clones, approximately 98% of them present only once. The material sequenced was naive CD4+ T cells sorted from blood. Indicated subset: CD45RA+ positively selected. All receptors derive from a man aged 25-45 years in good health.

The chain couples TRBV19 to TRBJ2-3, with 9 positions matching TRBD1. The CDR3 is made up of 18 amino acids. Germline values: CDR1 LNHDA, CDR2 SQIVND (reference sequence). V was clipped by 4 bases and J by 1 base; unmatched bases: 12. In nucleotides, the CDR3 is TGTGCCAGTAGTACAACGGGACAGGGATGGGAGGGCACAGATACGCAGTATTTT. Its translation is CASSTTGQGWEGTDTQYF.

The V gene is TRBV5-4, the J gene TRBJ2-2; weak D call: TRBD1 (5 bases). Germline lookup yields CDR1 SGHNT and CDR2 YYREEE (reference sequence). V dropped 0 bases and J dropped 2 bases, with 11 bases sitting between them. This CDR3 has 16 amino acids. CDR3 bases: TGTGCCAGCAGCTTGGTCTCAGGACATAACACCGGGGAGCTGTTTTTT. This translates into CASSLVSGHNTGELFF.

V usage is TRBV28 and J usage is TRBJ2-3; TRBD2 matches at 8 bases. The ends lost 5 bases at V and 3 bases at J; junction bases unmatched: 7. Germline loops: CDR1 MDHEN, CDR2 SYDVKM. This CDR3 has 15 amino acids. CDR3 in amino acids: CASSASGSVTDTQYF. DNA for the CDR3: TGTGCCAGCAGTGCCAGCGGGAGTGTAACAGATACGCAGTATTTT.

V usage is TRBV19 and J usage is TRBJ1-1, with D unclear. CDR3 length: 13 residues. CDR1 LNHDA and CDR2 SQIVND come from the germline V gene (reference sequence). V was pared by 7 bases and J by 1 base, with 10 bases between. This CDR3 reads CASNGRPNTEAFF. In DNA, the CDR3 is TGTGCCAGTAACGGCAGGCCGAACACTGAAGCTTTCTTT. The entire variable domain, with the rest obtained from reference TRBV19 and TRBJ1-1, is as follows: DGGITQSPKYLFRKEGQNVTLSCEQNLNHDAMYWYRQDPGQGLRLIYYSQIVNDFQKGDIAEGYSVSREKKESFPLTVTSAQKNPTAFYLCASNGRPNTEAFFGQGTRLTVV.

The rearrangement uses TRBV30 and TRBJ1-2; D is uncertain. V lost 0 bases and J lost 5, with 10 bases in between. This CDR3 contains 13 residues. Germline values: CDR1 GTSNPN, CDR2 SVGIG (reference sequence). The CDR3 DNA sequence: TGTGCCTGGAGTGTGTTGGGAAATTATGGCTACACCTTC. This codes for CAWSVLGNYGYTF.

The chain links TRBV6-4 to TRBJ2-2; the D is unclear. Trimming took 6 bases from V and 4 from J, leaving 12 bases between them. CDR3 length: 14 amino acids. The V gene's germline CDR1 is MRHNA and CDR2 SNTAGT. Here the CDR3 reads CASRGSHTTGELFF. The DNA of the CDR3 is TGTGCCAGCAGAGGGTCACATACCACCGGGGAGCTGTTTTTT.

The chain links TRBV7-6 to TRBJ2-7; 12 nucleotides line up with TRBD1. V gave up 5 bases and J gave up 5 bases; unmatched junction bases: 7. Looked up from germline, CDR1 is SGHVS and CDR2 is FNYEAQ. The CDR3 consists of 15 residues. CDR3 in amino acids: CASSETGTGGHEQYF. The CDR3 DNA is TGTGCCAGCAGCGAAACCGGGACAGGGGGCCACGAGCAGTACTTC.

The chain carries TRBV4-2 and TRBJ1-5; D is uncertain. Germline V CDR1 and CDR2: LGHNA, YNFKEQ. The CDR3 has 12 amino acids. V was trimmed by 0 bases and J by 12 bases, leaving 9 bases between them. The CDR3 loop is CASSQEGGNQHF. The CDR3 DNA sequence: TGTGCCAGCAGCCAAGAAGGAGGGAACCAGCATTTT.